This T cell receptor beta chain was captured in a study of shared clonotypes between healthy human individuals (dated by TCRdb to the early 2020s). About the full investigation: The cohort included three men and a couple of women between 18 and 49 years of age. Per donor, three plates each were used for CD4 naive and CD4 memory, two for CD8 naive, and one for CD8 memory. The study deeply sequenced blood TCR repertoires of five healthy adults to estimate repertoire size and the extent of clonotype sharing between individuals. Libraries were prepared and TCR repertoires were sequenced by different laboratories using diverse techniques, in order to increase sequencing depth and limit assay-specific biases. Leukapheresis yielded between about 0.9 and 10 billion PBMCs per donor.

What the research found in general, with its limitations: When four donors were compared, the shared fraction of clonotypes was 5% to 6.5% for naive CD4, less than 4% for naive CD8, more than 2% for memory CD4, and 0.4% for memory CD8. Pairwise subsampling led to the expectation that sequencing depth would affect the degree of clonotype sharing among donors. The genetic and exposure-history diversity represented was limited by the small number of donors. Estimated clonotype richness was generally larger for naive than for memory subsets. Compared with non-shared clonotypes, the clonotypes found in all four sorted-subset donors had higher generation probabilities. Only blood was sampled, and tissue TCR repertoires likely differ from those in blood. Rarefaction of sorted-subset datasets indicated incomplete sequencing despite the large sequencing depth.

Using the deep immunoSEQ assay, TCR CDR3 regions were amplified from genomic DNA by multiplex PCR. Extracted genomic DNA from each cell subset was spread evenly across all wells of several immunoSEQ 96-well plates, with each plate serving as a replicate. For sorted subsets, about 200 ng genomic DNA, equal to 30,000 to 35,000 T cell genomes, was loaded into each replicate PCR. The purified libraries were quantified using a Qubit 3.0 fluorometer, sized with a Bioanalyzer 2100, and then quantified again using the KAPA Library Quantification kit. A separate single-read 150-cycle Illumina NextSeq 550 flow cell was used to sequence each immunoSEQ 96-well plate. Turning to the authors' computational methods: Because only junctional sequences without quality scores were contained in the immunoSEQ output, filtering matching that applied to full-length reads could not be performed. Sequences were annotated with PyIR, a Python wrapper for IgBLAST v1.9, and V/J genes and CDR3 were assigned using IMGT germline references. Reads with weak V/J assignments (E-value above 1e-6), missing CDR3, stop codons, out-of-frame junctions, or ambiguous translated residues were removed. A V3J clonotype was defined by an identical inferred V gene, J gene, and CDR3 amino acid sequence. Percentage overlap between repertoires was computed as shared unique clonotypes divided by the size of the smaller repertoire. RTK rarefaction, the Chao1 estimator, and Recon v2.1 estimates of unobserved clonotypes were used to assess repertoire richness. Generation probabilities for all TCRbeta clonotypes obtained by the gDNA method from a few donors were computed using OLGA. The clones in this table, taken by TCRdb from immuneACCESS, are in-frame only. Not every clone is retained; where verified, under half of the shortfall comes from an unresolved V gene, and the cause of the rest is unknown. V and J calls and clone size are given by that table; D and trimming were obtained from the DNA. The table for this sample lists about 1.1 million clones; 77% of them were counted only once. Approximately 0.95% of the sample lies in the top ten.

Details on this clone: Its antigen is unknown. No quality values exist for individual bases; no much larger clone is one base distant.

Donors were healthy HIV-negative adults with no recently reported acute infections or vaccinations. All donors were Caucasian adults living in Nashville, Tennessee, USA. CD4+ T cells were enriched through magnetic negative selection, after which naive cells were positively selected on CD45RA and the remaining negative fraction served as the memory subset. Blood was collected by leukapheresis, and PBMCs were isolated by Ficoll-Histopaque density gradient centrifugation and then cryopreserved in liquid nitrogen vapor phase. Purity and quantity of every magnetically sorted T cell population were checked by analytical flow cytometry. Each sorted fraction had its genomic DNA isolated and then quantified by UV absorbance on a Nanodrop 2000c. CDR1 is given as SEHNR and CDR2 as FQNEAQ, both from the germline V gene (reference sequence). The CDR3 has 16 amino acids, counting the end cysteine and phenylalanine. Left in the record is the CDR3 DNA by itself, 48 bases read in frame from the first base. V lost 0 bases and J lost 4 bases; the stretch between them is 15 bases long.

This receptor was obtained from a man aged 18 to 30 in good health. Some clones in this sample may be carry-over from other donors' samples. The chain is assembled from TRBV7-9 and TRBJ1-2, with an unclear D gene assignment. The source material was memory CD4+ T cells from PBMCs. Taken with the paper, the label for cell subset or site translates to: CD45RA-negative fraction. The CDR3 protein sequence reads: CASSLARQFTVYGYTF. DNA sequence: TGTGCCAGCAGCTTAGCACGGCAGTTCACGGTCTATGGCTACACCTTC.